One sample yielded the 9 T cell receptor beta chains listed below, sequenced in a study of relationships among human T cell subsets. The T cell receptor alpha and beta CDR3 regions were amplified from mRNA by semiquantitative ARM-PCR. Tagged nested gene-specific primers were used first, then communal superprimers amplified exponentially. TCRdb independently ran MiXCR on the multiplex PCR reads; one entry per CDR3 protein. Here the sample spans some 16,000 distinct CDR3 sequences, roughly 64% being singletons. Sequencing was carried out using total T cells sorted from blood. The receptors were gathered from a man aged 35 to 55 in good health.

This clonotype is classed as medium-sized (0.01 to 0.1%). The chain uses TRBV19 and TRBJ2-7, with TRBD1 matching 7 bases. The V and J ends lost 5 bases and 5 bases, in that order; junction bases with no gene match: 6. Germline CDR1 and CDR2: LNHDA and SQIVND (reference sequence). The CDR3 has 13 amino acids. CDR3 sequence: CASSPDGQDEQYF. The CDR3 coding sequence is TGTGCCAGTAGTCCGGACGGACAGGACGAGCAGTACTTC. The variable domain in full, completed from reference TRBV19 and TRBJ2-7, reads DGGITQSPKYLFRKEGQNVTLSCEQNLNHDAMYWYRQDPGQGLRLIYYSQIVNDFQKGDIAEGYSVSREKKESFPLTVTSAQKNPTAFYLCASSPDGQDEQYFGPGTRLTVT.

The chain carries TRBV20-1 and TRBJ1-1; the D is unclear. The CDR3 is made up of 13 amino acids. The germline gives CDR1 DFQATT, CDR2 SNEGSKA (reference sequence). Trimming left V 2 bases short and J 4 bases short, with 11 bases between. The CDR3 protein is CSARMGAGTEAFF. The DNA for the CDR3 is TGCAGTGCTAGAATGGGAGCGGGCACTGAAGCTTTCTTT.

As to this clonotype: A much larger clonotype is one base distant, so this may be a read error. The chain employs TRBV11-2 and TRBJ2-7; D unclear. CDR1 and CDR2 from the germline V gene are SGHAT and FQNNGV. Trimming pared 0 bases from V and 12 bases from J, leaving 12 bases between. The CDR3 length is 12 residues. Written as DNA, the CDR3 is TGTGCCAGCAGCTTAGATACCCAAAGGCGGTACTTC. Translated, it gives CASSLDTQRRYF.

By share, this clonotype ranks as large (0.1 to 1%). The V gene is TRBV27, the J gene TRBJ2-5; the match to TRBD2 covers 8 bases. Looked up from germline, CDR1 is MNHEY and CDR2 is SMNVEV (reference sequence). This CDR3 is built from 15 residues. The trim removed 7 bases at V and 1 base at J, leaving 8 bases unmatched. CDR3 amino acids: CASTSRGGRQETQYF. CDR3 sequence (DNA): TGTGCCAGCACCTCTCGGGGGGGGCGCCAAGAGACCCAGTACTTC.

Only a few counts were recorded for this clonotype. CDR3 in amino acids: CASRPGRSYGYTF. In nucleotides, the CDR3 is TGTGCCAGCAGACCCGGACGGTCCTATGGCTACACCTTC. V and J are TRBV28 and TRBJ1-2; no reliable D call. The CDR3 has 13 amino acids. V was trimmed by 6 bases and J by 4 bases, leaving 12 bases between them. Germline V CDR1 and CDR2: MDHEN, SYDVKM.

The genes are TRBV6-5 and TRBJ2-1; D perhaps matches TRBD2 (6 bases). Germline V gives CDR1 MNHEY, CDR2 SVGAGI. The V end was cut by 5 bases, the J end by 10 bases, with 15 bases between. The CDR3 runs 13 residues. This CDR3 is CASSPPETREQFF. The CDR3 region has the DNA TGTGCCAGCAGTCCCCCAGAGACTAGGGAGCAGTTCTTC.

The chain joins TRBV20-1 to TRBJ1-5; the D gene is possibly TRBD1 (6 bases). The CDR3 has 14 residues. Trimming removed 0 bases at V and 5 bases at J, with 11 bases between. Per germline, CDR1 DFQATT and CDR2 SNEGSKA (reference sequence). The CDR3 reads CSARDRTGYQPQHF. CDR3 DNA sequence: TGCAGTGCTAGAGATCGCACAGGGTATCAGCCCCAGCATTTT.

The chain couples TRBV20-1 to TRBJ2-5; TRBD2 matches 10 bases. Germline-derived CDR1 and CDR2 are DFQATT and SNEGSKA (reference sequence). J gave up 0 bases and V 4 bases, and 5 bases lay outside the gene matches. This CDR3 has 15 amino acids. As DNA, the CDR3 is TGCAGTGCTATAGCAGCGGGAGGGGACCAAGAGACCCAGTACTTC. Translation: CSAIAAGGDQETQYF.

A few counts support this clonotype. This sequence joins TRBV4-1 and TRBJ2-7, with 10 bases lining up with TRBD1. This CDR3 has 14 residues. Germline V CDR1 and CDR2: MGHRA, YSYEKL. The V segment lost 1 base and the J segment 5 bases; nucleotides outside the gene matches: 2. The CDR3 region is CASSQGGTGDEQYF. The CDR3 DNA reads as TGCGCCAGCAGCCAAGGAGGGACAGGGGACGAGCAGTACTTC.